A single TCR beta chain is shown here with its context. One end of the junction does not line up with germline, which may come from a read error. The CDR3 contains 14 residues. RNA was extracted from bulk tissue without any cell sorting. This entry comes from a study of tumor and adjacent non-tumor tissue in lung cancer. A modified ARM-PCR protocol with three rounds of nested PCR amplified TCRbeta. TCRdb processed the multiplex PCR reads anew with MiXCR; each CDR3 protein has one entry. Of about 110,000 distinct CDR3 sequences in the sample, 75% were seen once. The source is a woman aged 60 to 75 with non-small cell lung cancer. The chain employs TRBV12-3 or TRBV12-4 and TRBJ1-1; 8 nucleotides match TRBD1. The specimen was lung tumor tissue. For the CDR3, the DNA is TGTGCCAGCACCCAGGGGGCTCAGGGCCGGGACGCTATCTTT. It yields the protein CASTQGAQGRDAIF.